Sequencing of this T cell receptor beta chain was carried out in a study of Graves' ophthalmopathy and Graves' hyperthyroidism. Amplifying from RNA transcripts, the study obtained TCR beta CDR3 regions. In the first round, RT-PCR was carried out with HTBI primers, and a multiplex PCR formed the second round. MiXCR was run by TCRdb on the multiplex PCR reads, yielding one entry per CDR3 protein. The profile covers 500,000 to 700,000 distinct CDR3 sequences, with 22% appearing a single time and roughly 6.9% taken by the ten largest. Trimming removed 7 bases from V and 6 bases from J, with 15 bases in between. This CDR3 contains 13 residues. This clonotype was observed a handful of times.

Sequenced: peripheral blood. The chain is built from TRBV12-3 or TRBV12-4 and TRBJ1-1; D may be TRBD1 (5 bases). The receptor was derived from a young woman with stable Graves' hyperthyroidism. Some clones in this sample may be carry-over from other donors' samples. The CDR3 region has the DNA TGTGCCAGCACCATTGGGGGACGAGCTGAAGCTTTCTTT. This codes for CASTIGGRAEAFF.